The next 14 T cell receptor beta chains were all read from a single sample in a study of T cell responses to AZD1222 COVID-19 vaccine. Repertoires were generated with immunoSEQ multiplex PCR, while TCRdb's copy carries only in-frame clones and drops some. The data show 110,000 or so clones, about 91% seen once. The material was peripheral blood, obtained 28 days after the second AZD1222 dose. The receptors stem from an adult who received the AZD1222 COVID-19 vaccine.

The chain couples TRBV11-2 to TRBJ1-2; 9 nucleotides agree with TRBD1. The CDR3 sequence is 15 residues long. Germline V gene data show CDR1 as SGHAT and CDR2 as FQNNGV. J lost 3 bases, V lost 4 bases, and 6 bases had no gene match. CDR3 residues: CASSSDRGVYYGYTF. In DNA, the CDR3 is TGTGCCAGCAGCTCTGACAGGGGGGTCTACTATGGCTACACCTTC.

The V and J genes are TRBV6-2 or TRBV6-3 and TRBJ1-5; D is possibly TRBD1 (5 bases). Germline V lookup: CDR1 MNHEY, CDR2 SVGEGT. The CDR3 has 12 amino acids. The V and J ends lost 6 bases and 7 bases respectively, with 10 bases between them. CDR3 loop: CASRPEGQPQHF. CDR3 bases: TGTGCCAGCAGACCTGAGGGGCAGCCCCAGCATTTT.

The table lists this clone with a few counts. The chain has TRBV5-1 and TRBJ2-1, with 13 bases lining up with TRBD2. The length of the CDR3 is 15 residues. The ends lost 3 bases at V and 8 bases at J; junction bases unmatched: 5. Germline V lookup: CDR1 SGHRS, CDR2 YFSETQ. The CDR3 spells CASSSLAGGQYEQFF. CDR3 in DNA: TGCGCCAGCAGCTCACTAGCGGGGGGGCAGTATGAGCAGTTCTTC. Drawing the rest from reference TRBV5-1 and TRBJ2-1, the complete variable domain is KAGVTQTPRYLIKTRGQQVTLSCSPISGHRSVSWYQQTPGQGLQFLFEYFSETQRNKGNFPGRFSGRQFSNSRSEMNVSTLELGDSALYLCASSSLAGGQYEQFFGPGTRLTVL.

The chain links TRBV19 to TRBJ1-5, with D unresolved. Trimming pared 9 bases from V and 7 bases from J, leaving 16 bases between. Germline CDR1 reads LNHDA; CDR2 reads SQIVND (reference sequence). This CDR3 spans 13 amino acids. The CDR3 is CASGGSVSQPQHF. The CDR3 nucleotides are TGTGCCAGCGGTGGGAGTGTAAGCCAGCCCCAGCATTTT.

The rearrangement uses TRBV6-5 and TRBJ2-3; possibly TRBD2 for D (5 bases). The CDR3 contains 15 residues. V was shortened by 6 bases and J by 2 bases, with 15 bases between the two germline ends. Germline CDR1 is MNHEY and CDR2 is SVGAGI. In DNA, the CDR3 is TGTGCCAGCAGACGAATCACGGGGATCACAGATACGCAGTATTTT. It encodes CASRRITGITDTQYF.

The V call is TRBV19, the J call TRBJ1-6; possibly TRBD1 for D (5 bases). Germline loops: CDR1 LNHDA, CDR2 SQIVND (reference sequence). V lost 5 bases and J 4 bases, leaving 12 bases between the germline ends. This CDR3 is built from 15 residues. The CDR3 DNA reads as TGTGCCAGTAGTCAGGGAAGAATATATAATTCACCCCTCCACTTT. Amino acids: CASSQGRIYNSPLHF.

V gene TRBV18 combines with J gene TRBJ2-7, with D possibly matching TRBD2 (7 bases). This CDR3 region has 16 residues. Trimming removed 1 base at V and 2 bases at J, with 15 bases between. Looked up from germline, CDR1 is KGHSH and CDR2 is LQKENI. The DNA for the CDR3 is TGTGCCAGCTCACCACGGGGGGGGCTCAAAACCTACGAGCAGTACTTC. It specifies CASSPRGGLKTYEQYF.

V usage is TRBV4-3 and J usage is TRBJ2-3, with 9 bases lining up with TRBD2. The CDR3 extends over 17 amino acids. The V segment lost 0 bases and the J segment 8 bases; nucleotides outside the gene matches: 12. CDR1 is LGHNA and CDR2 is YSLEER in the germline V gene. In nucleotides, the CDR3 is TGCGCCAGCAGCCAAGACATGTCAGCGGGGGGCGGGCGTACGCAGTATTTT. Its protein product is CASSQDMSAGGGRTQYF.

This clone has only one observation. CDR3 amino acids: CASSLVWAGDTEAFF. The CDR3 DNA reads TGTGCCAGCAGCTTAGTATGGGCGGGGGACACTGAAGCTTTCTTT. The chain employs TRBV7-2 and TRBJ1-1; possible D gene TRBD1, 5 bases. The length of the CDR3 is 15 residues. V shed 1 base and J shed 3 bases, with 12 bases lying between them. CDR1 SGHTA and CDR2 FQGNSA come from the germline V gene.

J is TRBJ2-1 and V is TRBV9; 8 nucleotides align to TRBD1. Unmatched junction bases numbered 11, after V lost 0 bases and J lost 9 bases. The CDR3 runs 16 residues. Germline values: CDR1 SGDLS, CDR2 YYNGEE. The CDR3: CASSVASGQGTSEQFF. The DNA for the CDR3 is TGTGCCAGCAGCGTAGCTTCCGGACAGGGAACTAGTGAGCAGTTCTTC.

This clone was detected only a few times. V is TRBV4-1 and J is TRBJ1-3; the match to TRBD1 covers 7 bases. J was trimmed by 3 bases and V by 3 bases; bases with no gene match: 5. The CDR3 runs 15 residues. Germline CDR1 reads MGHRA; CDR2 reads YSYEKL. The CDR3 here is CASSHPTGVGNTIYF. The CDR3 nucleotides are TGCGCCAGCAGCCACCCTACAGGGGTTGGAAACACCATATATTTT.

The chain links TRBV6-5 to TRBJ1-5; 8 nucleotides line up with TRBD1. Per the germline V gene, CDR1 is MNHEY and CDR2 is SVGAGI. V trimming: 9 bases; J trimming: 5 bases; junction bases outside the gene matches: 3. This CDR3 is built from 12 residues. The CDR3, as DNA: TGTGCCAGTAGACAGGGGTATCAGCCCCAGCATTTT. This codes for CASRQGYQPQHF.

On this clone: An end of the junction differs from the germline gene, which may be a read error. The chain joins TRBV6-2 or TRBV6-3 to TRBJ2-7; perhaps TRBD1 as D (6 bases). Germline V gene lookup returns CDR1 MNHEY and CDR2 SVGEGT. The CDR3 runs to 15 residues. CDR3 residues: CASSYWTAGLDEQYF. CDR3 in DNA: TGTGCCAGCAGCTACTGGACAGCAGGCTTGGACGAGCAGTACTTC.

V gene TRBV2 combines with J gene TRBJ1-1; D possibly corresponds to TRBD1 (5 bases). CDR3 length equals 15 residues. Looked up from germline, CDR1 is SNHLY and CDR2 is FYNNEI. V lost 2 bases, J lost 1 base, and 11 bases lay in between. CDR3 DNA: TGTGCCAGCAGTGAACAGGGACTGCCGAACACTGAAGCTTTCTTT. Protein product: CASSEQGLPNTEAFF.